A selection of T cell receptor beta chains follows, all from one sample in a study of T cell clones after liver transplantation. TCRdb's table, derived via immunoSEQ multiplex PCR, lists solely in-frame clones and lacks some. The sample yields about 33,000 clones, over 85% seen once. The sequencing used CD8+ T cells from blood, collected 12 months after liver transplant. These receptors came from a human patient who received a liver transplant. Some T cells may originate from the graft donor. CDR3s include the opening cysteine and the closing phenylalanine or tryptophan. Fields, in order: clone size, J gene, V gene, D gene, CDR3 DNA, CDR3 protein. D genes are given only for firm matches. A clone size is listed for some rows: how often the clone was seen (once, few, many), or a class if it is expanded.

clone size: .
J gene: TRBJ2-7
V gene: TRBV7-9
D gene: TRBD1
CDR3 DNA: TGTGCCAGCAGCTTAGGTGGGACAGGGCCAGGGGAGCAGTACTTC
CDR3 protein: CASSLGGTGPGEQYF

clone size: .
J gene: TRBJ2-7
V gene: TRBV5-5
D gene: TRBD1
CDR3 DNA: TGTGCCAGCAGCTCTGACAGGGGAGAGTACTACGAGCAGTACTTC
CDR3 protein: CASSSDRGEYYEQYF

clone size: .
J gene: TRBJ2-4
V gene: TRBV29-1
D gene: .
CDR3 DNA: TGCAGCGTCGAAACCAAAAACATTCAGTACTTC
CDR3 protein: CSVETKNIQYF

clone size: .
J gene: TRBJ1-1
V gene: TRBV9
D gene: .
CDR3 DNA: TGTGCCAGCAGCGTAGGGGGCCCCGAGTACAGGGAAACTGAAGCTTTCTTT
CDR3 protein: CASSVGGPEYRETEAFF

clone size: .
J gene: TRBJ2-1
V gene: TRBV19
D gene: TRBD2
CDR3 DNA: TGTGCCAGTAGTGTCGCGGGGGGCTCCTACAATGAGCAGTTCTTC
CDR3 protein: CASSVAGGSYNEQFF

clone size: .
J gene: TRBJ2-7
V gene: TRBV7-6
D gene: .
CDR3 DNA: TGTGCCAGCAGCTTACTTAGCCTCAGGGGAAGCAACGAGCAGTACTTC
CDR3 protein: CASSLLSLRGSNEQYF

clone size: .
J gene: TRBJ2-7
V gene: TRBV9
D gene: TRBD1
CDR3 DNA: TGTGCCAGCAGCACTTCGACAGGGGTCGAGCAGTACTTC
CDR3 protein: CASSTSTGVEQYF

clone size: .
J gene: TRBJ2-5
V gene: TRBV7-6
D gene: TRBD1
CDR3 DNA: TGTGCCAGCAGTTTAGAGGGACAGGGGGCGAGGGAGACCCAGTACTTC
CDR3 protein: CASSLEGQGARETQYF

clone size: .
J gene: TRBJ1-5
V gene: TRBV10-3
D gene: TRBD1
CDR3 DNA: TGTGCCATCAGTGCTGAGACAGGGGATCAGCCCCAGCATTTT
CDR3 protein: CAISAETGDQPQHF

clone size: .
J gene: TRBJ1-3
V gene: TRBV10-2
D gene: .
CDR3 DNA: TGCGCCAGCAGTGAGTCAGGCTCTGGAAACACCATATATTTT
CDR3 protein: CASSESGSGNTIYF

clone size: .
J gene: TRBJ2-7
V gene: TRBV27
D gene: .
CDR3 DNA: TGTGCCAGCAGTTCCCTGGACGGTTCGGGGGAGCAGTACTTC
CDR3 protein: CASSSLDGSGEQYF

clone size: .
J gene: TRBJ2-3
V gene: TRBV7-9
D gene: .
CDR3 DNA: TGTGCCAGCAGCGCGCGACAGGATCGGTCAGATACGCAGTATTTT
CDR3 protein: CASSARQDRSDTQYF

clone size: once
J gene: TRBJ2-7
V gene: TRBV2
D gene: TRBD2
CDR3 DNA: TGTGCCAGCAGTATTGGGACTAGCTTTGAGCAGTACTTC
CDR3 protein: CASSIGTSFEQYF

clone size: .
J gene: TRBJ2-1
V gene: TRBV5-1
D gene: .
CDR3 DNA: TGCGCCAGCAGCTCCCGGGACTTAAACAATGAGCAGTTCTTC
CDR3 protein: CASSSRDLNNEQFF

clone size: .
J gene: TRBJ2-1
V gene: TRBV4-2
D gene: TRBD2
CDR3 DNA: TGTGCCAGCAGCCAAGATGAACGGGAGGGAGGCAATGAGCAGTTCTTC
CDR3 protein: CASSQDEREGGNEQFF

clone size: .
J gene: TRBJ2-7
V gene: TRBV4-2
D gene: TRBD1
CDR3 DNA: TGTGCCAGCAGCCCCGGGACAGCCAGCTCCTACGAGCAGTACTTC
CDR3 protein: CASSPGTASSYEQYF

clone size: .
J gene: TRBJ2-3
V gene: TRBV29-1
D gene: .
CDR3 DNA: TGCAGCGTCCCTTCGGGTGGGGCGACGCAGTATTTT
CDR3 protein: CSVPSGGATQYF

clone size: .
J gene: TRBJ2-7
V gene: TRBV5-6
D gene: .
CDR3 DNA: TGTGCCAGCAGGCCCTGGGGGTCTATCCCGGACGAGCAGTACTTC
CDR3 protein: CASRPWGSIPDEQYF

clone size: once
J gene: TRBJ2-5
V gene: TRBV5-1
D gene: .
CDR3 DNA: TGCGCCAGCAGCTTGTACCCAGGGGAGACCCAGTACTTC
CDR3 protein: CASSLYPGETQYF

clone size: .
J gene: TRBJ1-2
V gene: TRBV7-9
D gene: .
CDR3 DNA: TGTGCCAGCGGGGGTTTGGACTATGGCTACACCTTC
CDR3 protein: CASGGLDYGYTF

clone size: .
J gene: TRBJ1-5
V gene: TRBV28
D gene: .
CDR3 DNA: TGTGCCAGCAGTCAGGGCTATAGCAATCAGCCCCAGCATTTT
CDR3 protein: CASSQGYSNQPQHF

clone size: few
J gene: TRBJ1-4
V gene: TRBV5-6
D gene: TRBD1
CDR3 DNA: TGTGCCAGCAGCTTGACGGGGACAGGGCTTTTAAGTAATGAAAAACTGTTTTTT
CDR3 protein: CASSLTGTGLLSNEKLFF

clone size: .
J gene: TRBJ2-7
V gene: TRBV4-2
D gene: TRBD2
CDR3 DNA: TGTGCCAGCAGCCAAGATATAACTAGCGGACATCACTACGAGCAGTACTTC
CDR3 protein: CASSQDITSGHHYEQYF

clone size: .
J gene: TRBJ2-5
V gene: TRBV7-8
D gene: .
CDR3 DNA: TGTGCCAGCAGCTTAGTATTAGGCCTTCGTCTCGCGATGGAGACCCAGTACTTC
CDR3 protein: CASSLVLGLRLAMETQYF

clone size: .
J gene: TRBJ1-3
V gene: TRBV7-9
D gene: .
CDR3 DNA: TGTGCCAGCAGCTCCGACCCCTCCCGCTCTGGAAACACCATATATTTT
CDR3 protein: CASSSDPSRSGNTIYF

clone size: .
J gene: TRBJ2-1
V gene: TRBV29-1
D gene: TRBD2
CDR3 DNA: TGCAGCGTCATCGGGGGGGCTGTCTACAATGAGCAGTTCTTC
CDR3 protein: CSVIGGAVYNEQFF

clone size: .
J gene: TRBJ1-5
V gene: TRBV11-2
D gene: .
CDR3 DNA: TGTGCCAGCAGCTTAGACGATTATAGCAATCAGCCCCAGCATTTT
CDR3 protein: CASSLDDYSNQPQHF

clone size: once
J gene: TRBJ2-3
V gene: TRBV16
D gene: TRBD1
CDR3 DNA: TGTGCCAGCAGACAACGGACAGGGTCAACAGATACGCAGTATTTT
CDR3 protein: CASRQRTGSTDTQYF

clone size: .
J gene: TRBJ2-7
V gene: TRBV7-3
D gene: .
CDR3 DNA: TGTGCCAGCAGCTTAGTTCAGGGGCCATCCTACGAGCAGTACTTC
CDR3 protein: CASSLVQGPSYEQYF

clone size: .
J gene: TRBJ2-3
V gene: TRBV28
D gene: TRBD2
CDR3 DNA: TGTGCCAGCGGCGCTCTAGCGGAGAGGGATACGCAGTATTTT
CDR3 protein: CASGALAERDTQYF

clone size: .
J gene: TRBJ2-3
V gene: TRBV7-9
D gene: TRBD2
CDR3 DNA: TGTGCCAGCAGCTTCGGGACTAGTAAGGATACGCAGTATTTT
CDR3 protein: CASSFGTSKDTQYF

clone size: .
J gene: TRBJ2-7
V gene: TRBV6-5
D gene: TRBD1
CDR3 DNA: TGTGCCAGCAGTTACACAGGGGCGCTTTCCTACGAGCAGTACTTC
CDR3 protein: CASSYTGALSYEQYF

clone size: .
J gene: TRBJ1-2
V gene: TRBV19
D gene: TRBD1
CDR3 DNA: TGTGCCAGTAGTGTCGGAGGGGGCCAGGGCTACACCTTC
CDR3 protein: CASSVGGGQGYTF

clone size: .
J gene: TRBJ1-5
V gene: TRBV27
D gene: .
CDR3 DNA: TGTGCCAGCAGTTTAAAGGGAGCCCTACAGCCCCAGCATTTT
CDR3 protein: CASSLKGALQPQHF

clone size: .
J gene: TRBJ1-2
V gene: TRBV9
D gene: .
CDR3 DNA: TGTGCCAGCAGCGTAGCTGGGGGGCGCACAGATGGCTACACCTTC
CDR3 protein: CASSVAGGRTDGYTF

clone size: .
J gene: TRBJ2-7
V gene: TRBV2
D gene: .
CDR3 DNA: TGTGCCAGCCGCGGTGGCGACTCCTACGAGCAGTACTTC
CDR3 protein: CASRGGDSYEQYF

clone size: .
J gene: TRBJ1-5
V gene: TRBV6-1
D gene: .
CDR3 DNA: TGTGCCAGCAGTGAAGCTGGGGTTTACAGGGACTCTCTCAGTCAGCCCCAGCATTTT
CDR3 protein: CASSEAGVYRDSLSQPQHF